The 27 T cell receptor beta chains below come from one sample, sequenced in a study of OX40 agonist ivuxolimab in advanced cancers. Profiling relied on immunoSEQ multiplex PCR, and the TCRdb table lists in-frame clones only, not all of them. The sample carries fewer than 85,000 clones, more than 90% recorded once. Sample: CD4+ or CD8+ T cells sorted from blood, taken in a trial of the OX40 agonist ivuxolimab. These receptors all stem from an adult with an advanced solid tumor such as melanoma, head and neck, liver or kidney cancer.

This chain joins TRBV5-1 and TRBJ2-7; 10 nucleotides line up with TRBD2. V trimming: 5 bases; J trimming: 7 bases; junction bases outside the gene matches: 6. The CDR3 has 13 amino acids. CDR1 and CDR2 (germline): SGHRS, YFSETQ. Here the CDR3 reads CASSPLAGVEQYF. The CDR3 DNA is TGCGCCAGCAGTCCCCTAGCGGGAGTAGAGCAGTACTTC.

This clone appeared a single time. For the CDR3, the DNA is TGTGCCAGCAGGGCTAGCGGGAGTGGGACAGATACGCAGTATTTT. Protein product: CASRASGSGTDTQYF. The V call is TRBV2, the J call TRBJ2-3; 10 bases map to TRBD2. J lost 3 bases, V lost 6 bases, and 6 bases had no gene match. The CDR3 covers 15 residues. The germline CDR1 and CDR2 sequences are SNHLY and FYNNEI.

V is TRBV7-3 and J is TRBJ2-5; D might be TRBD1 (5 bases). Germline V gene lookup returns CDR1 SGHTA and CDR2 FQGTGA. The CDR3 has 13 amino acids. V was cut by 5 bases and J by 4 bases, with 11 bases left in between. This CDR3 is CASSANQGETQYF. The CDR3 region has the DNA TGTGCCAGCAGCGCGAACCAGGGAGAGACCCAGTACTTC.

V usage is TRBV7-2 and J usage is TRBJ2-3; D unclear. CDR1 and CDR2 (germline): SGHTA, FQGNSA. Trimming removed 8 bases from V and 2 bases from J, with 17 bases in between. There are 15 residues in the CDR3. CDR3 nucleotides: TGTGCCAGCTCTAAGCCCCTACAGACCACAGATACGCAGTATTTT. As protein: CASSKPLQTTDTQYF.

This clone appeared a single time. The chain links TRBV2 to TRBJ2-1; 9 nucleotides agree with TRBD1. J gave up 2 bases and V 4 bases, and 6 bases lay outside the gene matches. Germline loops: CDR1 SNHLY, CDR2 FYNNEI. CDR3 length: 16 residues. CDR3 DNA: TGTGCCAGCAGTGTCATCGGGACAGGGCCCTACAATGAGCAGTTCTTC. Its protein is CASSVIGTGPYNEQFF.

Here the CDR3 DNA reads TGTGCCAGCAGCCCGCAAGGAGCGGGAGCTACAGATACGCAGTATTTT. As protein: CASSPQGAGATDTQYF. The chain carries TRBV4-2 and TRBJ2-3; 8 nucleotides match TRBD2. The J segment lost 3 bases and the V segment lost 4 bases, leaving 9 bases of the junction unmatched. The CDR3 is 16 residues long. Germline V CDR1 and CDR2: LGHNA, YNFKEQ.

This CDR3 reads CASSPPGQGIRNEKLFF. The CDR3 region has the DNA TGTGCCAGCAGTCCCCCGGGACAGGGGATTCGAAATGAAAAACTGTTTTTT. The genes are TRBV27 and TRBJ1-4; 10 bases are a match to TRBD1. Trimming removed 5 bases from V and 5 bases from J; junction bases left unmatched: 11. CDR1 is MNHEY, CDR2 SMNVEV, per germline (reference sequence). The CDR3 covers 17 residues.

This chain links TRBV9 with TRBJ2-3; 7 bases match TRBD1. Germline V lookup: CDR1 SGDLS, CDR2 YYNGEE. V shed 4 bases and J 0 bases; nucleotides not matched to a gene: 8. CDR3 length: 16 amino acids. The CDR3 DNA reads TGTGCCAGCAGCTTCCAAGACAGGGCTAGCACAGATACGCAGTATTTT. Protein sequence: CASSFQDRASTDTQYF.

Concerning this clone itself: At one boundary the junction diverges from the germline segment, which might be a read error. The chain uses TRBV5-1 and TRBJ2-2; TRBD1 aligns across 11 bases. The germline V gene encodes CDR1 SGHRS and CDR2 YFSETQ. The CDR3 is made up of 15 amino acids. CDR3 DNA sequence: TGCGCCACCAGCAGAGGGACAGGGGGGACCGGGGAGCTGTTTTTT. The encoded protein is CATSRGTGGTGELFF.

This rearrangement joins TRBV29-1 to TRBJ2-1, with D possibly matching TRBD2 (5 bases). The CDR3 loop spans 11 amino acids. Germline assignment: CDR1 SQVTM and CDR2 ANQGSEA. The CDR3 protein is CTGRGYNEQFF. The CDR3 DNA is TGCACCGGCCGGGGCTACAATGAGCAGTTCTTC.

V usage is TRBV5-1 and J usage is TRBJ1-1, with 9 nucleotides matching TRBD1. The CDR3 is 15 residues long. With 6 bases clipped from V and 1 base from J, the junction kept 7 bases outside the gene matches. Looked up from germline, CDR1 is SGHRS and CDR2 is YFSETQ. The CDR3 loop reads CASKPPGQGNTEAFF. For the CDR3, the DNA is TGCGCCAGCAAACCCCCGGGACAGGGGAACACTGAAGCTTTCTTT.

V is TRBV6-5 and J is TRBJ2-7, with 7 positions matching TRBD1. Per the germline V gene, CDR1 is MNHEY and CDR2 is SVGAGI. V dropped 6 bases and J dropped 0; count of bases not matched to a gene: 2. The CDR3 covers 13 residues. The CDR3 loop is CASSGTVSYEQYF. CDR3 nucleotide sequence: TGTGCCAGCAGCGGGACAGTCTCCTACGAGCAGTACTTC.

The chain uses TRBV5-1 and TRBJ2-5, with no clear D. Germline CDR1 reads SGHRS; CDR2 reads YFSETQ. Trimming left V 2 bases short and J 5 bases short, with 10 bases between. The CDR3 has 13 amino acids. The CDR3 coding sequence is TGCGCCAGCAGCTTACAAGGCCGCGAGACCCAGTACTTC. Residues: CASSLQGRETQYF.

This chain links TRBV7-2 with TRBJ2-7; either TRBD1 or TRBD2 may supply D (5 bases each). The CDR3 loop spans 13 amino acids. Per the germline V gene, CDR1 is SGHTA and CDR2 is FQGNSA. V was clipped by 3 bases and J by 4 bases, with 10 bases between them. CDR3 residues: CASSFGREYEQYF. In nucleotides, the CDR3 is TGTGCCAGCAGCTTTGGCAGGGAGTACGAGCAGTACTTC.

The chain uses TRBV5-4 and TRBJ2-1; 8 positions agree with TRBD2. Germline assignment: CDR1 SGHNT and CDR2 YYREEE (reference sequence). J lost 3 bases, V lost 3 bases, and 8 bases had no gene match. The CDR3 is made up of 16 amino acids. The CDR3, as DNA: TGTGCCAGCAGCTATCCGGGGGGGGCGGTCTACAATGAGCAGTTCTTC. Protein product: CASSYPGGAVYNEQFF.

The CDR3 DNA follows: TGCGCCAGCAGCAAACAGGGGATCATAGATACGCAGTATTTT. As protein: CASSKQGIIDTQYF. V and J are TRBV5-1 and TRBJ2-3; 7 nucleotides line up with TRBD1. The CDR3 covers 14 residues. V dropped 4 bases and J dropped 5; count of bases not matched to a gene: 7. Germline V gene sequence: CDR1 SGHRS, CDR2 YFSETQ.

V gene TRBV2 combines with J gene TRBJ2-5; no reliable D call. CDR1 SNHLY and CDR2 FYNNEI come from the germline V gene. The CDR3 extends over 13 amino acids. V lost 6 bases and J lost 0, with 8 bases in between. CDR3 region: CASSNSYQETQYF. The CDR3 DNA reads TGTGCCAGCAGCAACAGCTACCAAGAGACCCAGTACTTC.

Concerning this clone: The junction departs from germline at one end; a sequencing error may be responsible. This chain joins TRBV7-9 and TRBJ2-3; 7 nucleotides line up with TRBD1. CDR3 length: 11 amino acids. CDR1 is SEHNR, CDR2 FQNEAQ, per germline (reference sequence). The CDR3 region has the DNA TGTGCCAGCAGCTTAAAGGGGGCCGAATCATTT. Encoded protein: CASSLKGAESF. The full variable domain, its missing parts supplied by reference TRBV7-9 and TRBJ2-3, is DTGVSQNPRHKITKRGQNVTFRCDPISEHNRLYWYRQTLGQGPEFLTYFQNEAQLEKSRLLSDRFSAERPKGSFSTLEIQRTEQGDSAMYLCASSLKGAESFGPGTRLTVL.

J is TRBJ2-1 and V is TRBV7-2; tentatively, D is TRBD1 (6 bases). Germline values: CDR1 SGHTA, CDR2 FQGNSA. With 2 bases removed from V and 0 bases from J, the gap between germline ends came to 11 bases. The CDR3 has 16 amino acids. The CDR3 spells CASSLFARGSYNEQFF. The DNA for the CDR3 is TGTGCCAGCAGCTTATTCGCCAGGGGCTCCTACAATGAGCAGTTCTTC. Filled out from reference TRBV7-2 and TRBJ2-1, the complete variable domain reads GAGVSQSPSNKVTEKGKDVELRCDPISGHTALYWYRQSLGQGLEFLIYFQGNSAPDKSGLPSDRFSAERTGGSVSTLTIQRTQQEDSAVYLCASSLFARGSYNEQFFGPGTRLTVL.

The gene calls are TRBV28 and TRBJ1-1; 9 nucleotides line up with TRBD1. V lost 5 bases, J lost 5 bases, and 6 bases stayed unmatched. The germline gives CDR1 MDHEN, CDR2 SYDVKM. This CDR3 contains 14 residues. CDR3 bases: TGTGCCAGCAGTACCGGGACAGGGAGGACTGAAGCTTTCTTT. It encodes CASSTGTGRTEAFF.

To note about this clone: The sample contains more than one DNA sequence encoding this CDR3. The chain joins TRBV7-8 to TRBJ1-2, with TRBD1 identical over 8 bases. The CDR3 length is 15 residues. Losses at the gene ends were 4 bases for V and 0 bases for J; bases not matched to a gene: 4. Germline values: CDR1 SGHVS, CDR2 FQNEAQ. The CDR3: CASSSQGAANYGYTF. The CDR3 DNA reads as TGTGCCAGCAGCTCCCAGGGGGCAGCTAACTATGGCTACACCTTC.

The chain is built from TRBV10-1 and TRBJ2-2; D remains ambiguous. The CDR3 extends over 13 amino acids. V was shortened by 10 bases and J by 0 bases, with 9 bases between the two germline ends. Germline V lookup: CDR1 WNHNN, CDR2 SYGVQD (reference sequence). The CDR3: CATSQPNTGELFF. The DNA for the CDR3 is TGCGCCACGAGCCAACCGAACACCGGGGAGCTGTTTTTT.

The chain couples TRBV19 to TRBJ2-3; 9 bases fit TRBD2. Germline V gene sequence: CDR1 LNHDA, CDR2 SQIVND (reference sequence). The CDR3 is 16 residues long. V lost 4 bases, J lost 0 bases, and 5 bases stayed unmatched. The CDR3: CASSRALAGSTDTQYF. In nucleotides, the CDR3 is TGTGCCAGTAGTAGGGCCCTAGCGGGAAGCACAGATACGCAGTATTTT.

This clone was detected once. The rearrangement links TRBV18 to TRBJ2-3; unclear D gene. In germline, CDR1 is KGHSH, CDR2 LQKENI. CDR3 length equals 15 residues. V was clipped by 2 bases and J by 4 bases, with 13 bases between them. CDR3 residues: CASSPSARVPDTQYF. The CDR3 nucleotides read TGTGCCAGCTCACCATCTGCTAGGGTACCAGATACGCAGTATTTT. Supplemented by reference TRBV18 and TRBJ2-3, the full variable domain reads NAGVMQNPRHLVRRRGQEARLRCSPMKGHSHVYWYRQLPEEGLKFMVYLQKENIIDESGMPKERFSAEFPKEGPSILRIQQVVRGDSAAYFCASSPSARVPDTQYFGPGTRLTVL.

V gene TRBV19 combines with J gene TRBJ2-2, with D tentatively TRBD1 (6 bases). The CDR3 contains 12 residues. The V gene's germline CDR1 is LNHDA and CDR2 SQIVND (reference sequence). CDR3 region: CTCRGDTGELFF. CDR3 nucleotide sequence: TGTACCTGCAGGGGAGACACCGGGGAGCTGTTTTTT. The variable domain in full, with the rest retrieved from reference TRBV19 and TRBJ2-2, is DGGITQSPKYLFRKEGQNVTLSCEQNLNHDAMYWYRQDPGQGLRLIYYSQIVNDFQKGDIAEGYSVSREKKESFPLTVTSAQKNPTAFYLCTCRGDTGELFFGEGSRLTVL.

V and J are TRBV19 and TRBJ2-7; D could derive from TRBD1 or TRBD2 (5 bases each). The V gene's germline CDR1 is LNHDA and CDR2 SQIVND (reference sequence). With 5 bases removed from V and 7 bases from J, the gap between germline ends came to 15 bases. The CDR3 consists of 13 residues. Here the CDR3 reads CASSLRGRKEQYF. DNA for the CDR3: TGTGCCAGTAGTTTGAGGGGTCGGAAGGAGCAGTACTTC. Drawing the rest from reference TRBV19 and TRBJ2-7, the complete variable domain is DGGITQSPKYLFRKEGQNVTLSCEQNLNHDAMYWYRQDPGQGLRLIYYSQIVNDFQKGDIAEGYSVSREKKESFPLTVTSAQKNPTAFYLCASSLRGRKEQYFGPGTRLTVT.

The chain employs TRBV5-5 and TRBJ2-2, with 7 bases aligning to TRBD2. This CDR3 is 15 amino acids long. Per germline, CDR1 SGHKS and CDR2 YYEKEE (reference sequence). V lost 2 bases and J lost 3; bases outside the gene matches: 4. CDR3 sequence reads: CASSFSGFHTGELFF. The CDR3 region has the DNA TGTGCCAGCAGCTTTAGCGGGTTTCACACCGGGGAGCTGTTTTTT. The whole variable domain, remainder taken from reference TRBV5-5 and TRBJ2-2, is DAGVTQSPTHLIKTRGQQVTLRCSPISGHKSVSWYQQVLGQGPQFIFQYYEKEERGRGNFPDRFSARQFPNYSSELNVNALLLGDSALYLCASSFSGFHTGELFFGEGSRLTVL.